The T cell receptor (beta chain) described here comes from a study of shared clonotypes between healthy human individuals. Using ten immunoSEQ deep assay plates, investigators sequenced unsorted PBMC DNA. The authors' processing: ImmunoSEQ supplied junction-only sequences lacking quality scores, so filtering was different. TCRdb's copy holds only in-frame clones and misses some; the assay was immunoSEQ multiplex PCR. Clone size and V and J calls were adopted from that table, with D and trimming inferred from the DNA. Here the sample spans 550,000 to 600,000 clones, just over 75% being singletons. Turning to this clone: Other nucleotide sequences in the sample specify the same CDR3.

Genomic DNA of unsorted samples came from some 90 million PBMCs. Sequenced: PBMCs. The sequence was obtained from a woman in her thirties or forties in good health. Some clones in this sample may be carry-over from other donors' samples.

The CDR3 region is CASSPRRDTEAFF. DNA of the CDR3: TGTGCCAGCAGCCCCAGGAGGGACACTGAAGCTTTCTTT. The chain uses TRBV7-2 and TRBJ1-1; D remains unclear. This CDR3 contains 13 residues. Germline CDR1 is SGHTA and CDR2 is FQGNSA. Trimming pared 5 bases from V and 3 bases from J, leaving 10 bases between.